This T cell receptor beta chain was recovered during a study of blood T cell repertoires in COVID-19 (TCRdb year 2020). For the study in its entirety: Samples covering the acute and convalescent phases of COVID-19 were provided by collaborators in the United States, Italy and Spain. The material from the prospective study consisted of cDNA or gDNA derived from T cells, B-cell-depleted T cells, or PBMCs. Subjects who had been exposed to COVID-19, were actively infected with it, or had recovered from it provided the deeply sampled blood TCRbeta repertoires that made up the dataset. The repertoires were released in a freely available public database meant as a resource for research on the immune response to SARS-CoV-2. Samples were obtained from the ongoing ImmuneRACE study (first 160 participants) and from 1,254 subjects provided by 6 global collaborators. A de-identified subject ID, COVID-19 status, age in years and sex were almost always included in the sample metadata. Where HLA class I and class II types were available, the types were taken from metadata supplied by the sample provider, not from assay-based typing.

TCRbeta CDR3 regions were amplified from genomic DNA by means of the immunoSEQ Assay, a bias-controlled multiplex PCR. Regarding the original processing steps: The number of nucleated cells in each sample was estimated from the amplification of reference gene primers within the assay. To quantify the absolute abundance of each unique TCRbeta CDR3 rearrangement, sequence reads were collapsed and filtered. Productive Simpson clonality was computed per sample as the square root of Simpson's diversity index over productive rearrangements. TCRdb provides this immuneACCESS table in a form limited to in-frame rearrangements. Some clones are lacking; in checked studies, under half of them reflect an unresolved V gene, and why the rest are absent is not known. V, J and clone size are taken as reported in that table, and D and trimming were inferred from the DNA itself. Counted in this sample were about 180,000 clones; roughly 84% of them appeared once. Roughly 7.2% of the sample comes from the top ten.

One collaborating source in Seattle enrolled patients during active infection and followed them longitudinally through the course of disease. Each collaborating institution followed its own protocols to collect whole blood in K2EDTA tubes. For TCRbeta analysis, collaborators shipped samples in one of three forms: frozen whole blood, isolated PBMCs, or DNA extracted from either of those sample types. On this clone: The antigen it binds to is not known. The record has no base qualities; no much larger clone is one base away.

Here is what the overall study found, with its caveats: The amount of clinical and demographic metadata varied by source and participant and was provided uncurated.

The CDR3 has 20 amino acids, counting the end cysteine and phenylalanine. The sequence is cut down to CDR3 DNA, 60 bases in frame from base 1. The germline V gene (reference sequence) yields SGHKS for CDR1 and YYEKEE for CDR2. V and J lose 4 bases and 0 bases, and a span of 26 bases separates them. The TCR originated in a woman aged 35 to 49 with COVID-19, enrolled during active disease. Sequenced sample: peripheral blood. Rearrangement joined TRBV5-5 to TRBJ2-1; D gene: possibly TRBD1, on 6 matching bases. The base sequence is TGTGCCAGCAGCCGCTTACTATTGGACAGAGCACGATCCTCCTACAATGAGCAGTTCTTC. The resulting protein is CASSRLLLDRARSSYNEQFF.